This paragraph covers one T cell receptor (beta chain) sequence. Its antigen is not identified. The record originates from a study of T cells after yellow fever vaccination. Study details: Fractions of limited cellularity were prepared by means of SMART-Seq v4 Ultra Low Input.

There are 16 residues in the CDR3. The V end lost 4 bases, the J end lost 6 bases, and 20 bases lay between the germline ends. Germline lookup yields CDR1 MNHEY and CDR2 SVGEGT. Template switching by 5'RACE produced TCR cDNA, adding a universal primer site and UMIs. TCRdb used MiXCR to reprocess the 5' RACE reads, holding one entry per CDR3 protein. The top ten clones hold over 3% of a sample with about 300,000 distinct CDR3 sequences, 8.7% of them seen once. Study results and caveats: Highly abundant clonotypes carried over from the bulk population could end up in FACS-sorted repertoires as contaminants. Once the booster was given, most primary-vaccination clones reappeared, at around 95% for CD4 and more than 85% for CD8.

This specimen was CD4+ T cells sorted from PBMCs, taken 5 days after the yellow fever booster vaccination. The J gene is TRBJ2-3, the V gene TRBV6-2 or TRBV6-3; possible D gene TRBD1, 5 bases. The source is a man aged 18 to 30 who received the YFV17D yellow fever vaccine. The DNA for the CDR3 is TGTGCCAGCAGTTCCATACCAGGGCTTGGTTTGGATACGCAGTATTTT. It encodes CASSSIPGLGLDTQYF.